The TCR beta chain described here comes from a study of T cells in Graves' hyperthyroidism and ophthalmopathy. Template material for amplifying TCR beta CDR3 regions consisted of RNA transcripts. First-round RT-PCR with HTBI primers amplified the TCR CDR3 region. TCRdb re-analysed the multiplex PCR reads in MiXCR, keeping a single row per CDR3 protein. The sample lists 450,000 to 650,000 distinct CDR3 sequences, 17% occurring once. General study findings and limits: Most thyroid clonotypes expanded above 0.001 appeared in blood too. Ophthalmopathy was separated from stable hyperthyroidism by a 13 V-J model.

This clonotype was detected ten times or more. Its antigen is unidentified. The germline V gene has CDR1 SGHTA and CDR2 FQGNSA. V was shortened by 3 bases and J by 3 bases, with 5 bases between the two germline ends. The length of the CDR3 is 12 residues. Sequencing used blood. This sequence was found in a woman younger than 30 with Graves' ophthalmopathy. V usage is TRBV7-2 and J usage is TRBJ1-1; the D is unclear. CDR3 DNA: TGTGCCAGCAGCTTTCGAGACACTGAAGCTTTCTTT. Its protein product is CASSFRDTEAFF.